The following is a T cell receptor beta chain sequence with its context. The antigen is undetermined. The data derive from a study of cytomegalovirus exposure and HLA in healthy donors. On the study more broadly: In a previous analysis, some 120 million unique TCR beta sequences were found from 150 million to 200 million T cells. Overall study findings and caveats: A later analysis, which compared TCR beta chains of equal frequency, found the HLA-associated ones more clonally expanded. After further analysis at a later stage, around 17,000 TCR beta sequences were associated with HLA alleles at 0.05 false discovery rate.

V shed 8 bases and J 2 bases; nucleotides not matched to a gene: 8. This CDR3 spans 14 amino acids. CDR1 and CDR2 from the germline V gene are MNHEY and SVGAGI. The primer mix had 60 Vbeta and 13 Jbeta primers. Profiled with immunoSEQ multiplex PCR; TCRdb holds only in-frame clones, not every one. The top ten hold around 3.4% of the sample, which has some 170,000 clones, about 80% seen once. The TCR comes from a man aged 30 to 45 in good health and CMV-seropositive. Sequencing used PBMCs. The chain joins TRBV6-5 to TRBJ1-2; TRBD1 aligns across 7 bases. CDR3 DNA: TGTGCCAGCTCGAGAGGGGACAGAAACTATGGCTACACCTTC. It codes for CASSRGDRNYGYTF.